Detailed here is one T cell receptor beta chain. Its antigen remains unknown. PCR primers comprised 60 Vbeta and 13 Jbeta primers. Repertoires were generated with immunoSEQ multiplex PCR, while TCRdb's copy carries only in-frame clones and drops some. The data contain under 200,000 clones, roughly 80% of them singletons. V lost 6 bases to trimming and J lost 3 bases; unmatched junction nucleotides: 6. The CDR3 runs 15 residues. CDR1 SGHVS and CDR2 FNYEAQ come from the germline V gene. The sample is drawn from a study of cytomegalovirus exposure and HLA in healthy donors. About the study: A previous analysis identified 117 million unique TCR beta sequences derived from 180 million or so T cells.

Points from the study as a whole: The study dropped some indistinguishable V segments, TRBV6-2 and TRBV6-3 among them. TCR beta chain V- and J-gene trimming was linked, in a later analysis, to a missense variant in DCLRE1C. A later analysis linked around 15,000 TCR beta sequences to HLA alleles at 0.05 false discovery rate.

The sample consisted of PBMCs. The origin of this receptor is a woman between 45 and 60 years old in good health and CMV-seropositive. This chain links TRBV7-6 with TRBJ2-2, with TRBD1 matching over 8 bases. CDR3 in amino acids: CASRSGQGYTGELFF. The CDR3 nucleotides read TGTGCCAGCAGGTCAGGACAGGGATACACCGGGGAGCTGTTTTTT.